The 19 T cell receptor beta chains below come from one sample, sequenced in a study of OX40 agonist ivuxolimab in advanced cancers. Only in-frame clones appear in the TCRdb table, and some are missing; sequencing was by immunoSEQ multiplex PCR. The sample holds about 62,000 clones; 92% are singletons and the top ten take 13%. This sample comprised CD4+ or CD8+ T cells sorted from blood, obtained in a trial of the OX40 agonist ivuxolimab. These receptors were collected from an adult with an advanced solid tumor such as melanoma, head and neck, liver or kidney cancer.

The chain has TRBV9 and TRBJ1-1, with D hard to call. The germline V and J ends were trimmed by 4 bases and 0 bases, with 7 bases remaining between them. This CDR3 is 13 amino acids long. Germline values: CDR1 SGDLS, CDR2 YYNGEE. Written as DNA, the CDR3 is TGTGCCAGCAGCCCCGGATTGAACACTGAAGCTTTCTTT. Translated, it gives CASSPGLNTEAFF. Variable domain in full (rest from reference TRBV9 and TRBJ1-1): DSGVTQTPKHLITATGQRVTLRCSPRSGDLSVYWYQQSLDQGLQFLIQYYNGEERAKGNILERFSAQQFPDLHSELNLSSLELGDSALYFCASSPGLNTEAFFGQGTRLTVV.

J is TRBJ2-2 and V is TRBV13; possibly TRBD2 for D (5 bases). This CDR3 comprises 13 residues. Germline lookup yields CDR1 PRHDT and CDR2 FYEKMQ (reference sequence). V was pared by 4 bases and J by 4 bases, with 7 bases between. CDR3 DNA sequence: TGTGCCAGCAGCTCAACTAGCACCGGGGAGCTGTTTTTT. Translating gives CASSSTSTGELFF.

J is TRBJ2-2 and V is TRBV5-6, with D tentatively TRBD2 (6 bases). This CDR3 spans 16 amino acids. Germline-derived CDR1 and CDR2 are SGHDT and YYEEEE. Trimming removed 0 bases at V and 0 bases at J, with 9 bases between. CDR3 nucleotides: TGTGCCAGCAGCTTGGGGCGGGGAACGAACACCGGGGAGCTGTTTTTT. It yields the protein CASSLGRGTNTGELFF. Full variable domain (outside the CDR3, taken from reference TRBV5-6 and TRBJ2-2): DAGVTQSPTHLIKTRGQQVTLRCSPKSGHDTVSWYQQALGQGPQFIFQYYEEEERQRGNFPDRFSGHQFPNYSSELNVNALLLGDSALYLCASSLGRGTNTGELFFGEGSRLTVL.

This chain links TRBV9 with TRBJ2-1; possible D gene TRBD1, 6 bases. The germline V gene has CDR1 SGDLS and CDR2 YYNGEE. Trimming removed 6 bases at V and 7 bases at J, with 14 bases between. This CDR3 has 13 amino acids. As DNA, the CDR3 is TGTGCCAGCAATCTAGGGGGTGGGAATGAGCAGTTCTTC. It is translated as CASNLGGGNEQFF.

DNA for the CDR3: TGTGCCAGCAGCTCCGGGACAGGGGCCTACGAGCAGTACTTC. Translating it yields CASSSGTGAYEQYF. The chain has TRBV7-2 and TRBJ2-7; 10 nucleotides align to TRBD1. Germline V lookup: CDR1 SGHTA, CDR2 FQGNSA. Trimming cost V 4 bases and J 2 bases; bases outside gene matches: 2. The CDR3 contains 14 residues. The full variable domain, its missing parts supplied by reference TRBV7-2 and TRBJ2-7, is GAGVSQSPSNKVTEKGKDVELRCDPISGHTALYWYRQSLGQGLEFLIYFQGNSAPDKSGLPSDRFSAERTGGSVSTLTIQRTQQEDSAVYLCASSSGTGAYEQYFGPGTRLTVT.

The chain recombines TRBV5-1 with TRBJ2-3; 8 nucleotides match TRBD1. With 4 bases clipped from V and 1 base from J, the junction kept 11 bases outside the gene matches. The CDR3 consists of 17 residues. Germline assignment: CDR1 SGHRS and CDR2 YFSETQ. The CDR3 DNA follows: TGCGCCAGCAGCCGGATACAGGGGGATTATGGCACAGATACGCAGTATTTT. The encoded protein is CASSRIQGDYGTDTQYF.

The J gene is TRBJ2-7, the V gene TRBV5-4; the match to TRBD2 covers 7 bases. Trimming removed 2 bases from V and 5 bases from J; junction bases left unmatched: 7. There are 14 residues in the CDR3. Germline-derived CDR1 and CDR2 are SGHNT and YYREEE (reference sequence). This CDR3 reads CASSFAGDFDEQYF. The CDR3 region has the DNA TGTGCCAGCAGCTTCGCGGGAGACTTCGACGAGCAGTACTTC.

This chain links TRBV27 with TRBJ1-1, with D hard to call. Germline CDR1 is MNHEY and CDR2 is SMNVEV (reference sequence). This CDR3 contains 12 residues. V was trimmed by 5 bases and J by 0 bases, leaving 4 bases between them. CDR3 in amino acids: CASSLMNTEAFF. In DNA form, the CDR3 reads TGTGCCAGCAGTCTTATGAACACTGAAGCTTTCTTT.

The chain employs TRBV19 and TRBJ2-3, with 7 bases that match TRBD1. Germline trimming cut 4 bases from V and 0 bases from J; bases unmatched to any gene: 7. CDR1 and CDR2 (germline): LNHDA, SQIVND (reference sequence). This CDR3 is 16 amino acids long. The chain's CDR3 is CASSTDRVDSTDTQYF. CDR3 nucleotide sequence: TGTGCCAGTAGTACCGACAGGGTAGATAGCACAGATACGCAGTATTTT.

The CDR3 DNA reads TGTGCCAGCGGCAGGCCCTACGAGCAGTACTTC. Encoded protein: CASGRPYEQYF. The rearrangement uses TRBV27 and TRBJ2-7; D ambiguous. This CDR3 has 11 amino acids. Germline V gene sequence: CDR1 MNHEY, CDR2 SMNVEV (reference sequence). V was pared by 8 bases and J by 2 bases, with 7 bases between.

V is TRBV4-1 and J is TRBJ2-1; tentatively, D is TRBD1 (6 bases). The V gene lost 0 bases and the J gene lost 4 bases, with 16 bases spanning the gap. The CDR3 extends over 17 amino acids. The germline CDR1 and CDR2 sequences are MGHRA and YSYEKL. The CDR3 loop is CASSQDRRQENYNEQFF. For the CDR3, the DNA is TGCGCCAGCAGCCAAGATCGTAGACAGGAGAATTACAATGAGCAGTTCTTC.

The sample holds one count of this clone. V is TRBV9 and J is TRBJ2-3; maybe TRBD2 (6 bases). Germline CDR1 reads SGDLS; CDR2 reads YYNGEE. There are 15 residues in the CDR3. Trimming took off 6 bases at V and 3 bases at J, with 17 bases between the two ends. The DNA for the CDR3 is TGTGCCAGCACGCGTGACGGGAGTGGAACAGATACGCAGTATTTT. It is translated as CASTRDGSGTDTQYF.

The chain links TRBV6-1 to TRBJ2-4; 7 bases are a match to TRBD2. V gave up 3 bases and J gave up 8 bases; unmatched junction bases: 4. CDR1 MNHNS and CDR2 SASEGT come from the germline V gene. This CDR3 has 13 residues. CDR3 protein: CASSEWAGDIQYF. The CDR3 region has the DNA TGTGCCAGCAGTGAGTGGGCGGGAGACATTCAGTACTTC.

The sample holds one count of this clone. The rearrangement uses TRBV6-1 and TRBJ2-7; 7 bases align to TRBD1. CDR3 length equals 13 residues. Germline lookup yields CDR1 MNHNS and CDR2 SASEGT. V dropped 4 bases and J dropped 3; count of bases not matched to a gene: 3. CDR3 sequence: CASSVGTDYEQYF. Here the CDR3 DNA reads TGTGCCAGCAGTGTCGGGACAGACTACGAGCAGTACTTC.

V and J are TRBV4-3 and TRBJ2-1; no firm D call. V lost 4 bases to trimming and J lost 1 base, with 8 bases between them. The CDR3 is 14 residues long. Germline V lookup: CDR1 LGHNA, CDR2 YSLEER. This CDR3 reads CASSPGSSYNEQFF. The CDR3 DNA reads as TGCGCCAGCAGCCCTGGGTCTTCCTACAATGAGCAGTTCTTC.

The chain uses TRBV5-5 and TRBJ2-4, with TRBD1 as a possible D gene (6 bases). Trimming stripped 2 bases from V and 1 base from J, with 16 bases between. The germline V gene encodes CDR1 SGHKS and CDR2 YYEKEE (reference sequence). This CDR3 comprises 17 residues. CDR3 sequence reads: CASSFGSGAFAKNIQYF. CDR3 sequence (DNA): TGTGCCAGCAGCTTCGGCTCAGGGGCTTTTGCCAAAAACATTCAGTACTTC.

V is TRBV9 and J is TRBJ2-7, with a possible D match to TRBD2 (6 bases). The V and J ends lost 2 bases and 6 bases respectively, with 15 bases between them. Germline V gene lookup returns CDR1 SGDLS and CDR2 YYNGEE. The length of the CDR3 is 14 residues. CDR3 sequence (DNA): TGTGCCAGCAGCGTGACTAGTGGGGGTCTCGAGCAGTACTTC. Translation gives CASSVTSGGLEQYF.

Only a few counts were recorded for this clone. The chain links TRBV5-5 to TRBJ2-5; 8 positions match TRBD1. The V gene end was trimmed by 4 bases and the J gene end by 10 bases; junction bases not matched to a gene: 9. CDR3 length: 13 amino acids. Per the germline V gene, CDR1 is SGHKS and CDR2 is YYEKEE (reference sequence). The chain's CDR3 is CASSEGQGRFQYF. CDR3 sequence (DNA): TGTGCCAGCAGCGAAGGACAGGGTCGATTCCAGTACTTC.

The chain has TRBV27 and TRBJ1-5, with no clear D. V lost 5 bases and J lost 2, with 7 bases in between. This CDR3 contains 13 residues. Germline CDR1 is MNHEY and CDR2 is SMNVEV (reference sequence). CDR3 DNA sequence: TGTGCCAGCAGTCAGAAGGGCAATCAGCCCCAGCATTTT. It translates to CASSQKGNQPQHF.